Listed here are 32 T cell receptor beta chains from one sample, sequenced in a study of cytomegalovirus exposure and HLA in healthy donors. PCR employed 60 Vbeta and 13 Jbeta primers. This table comes from immunoSEQ multiplex PCR, and its TCRdb copy is limited to in-frame clones, with some not included. Of roughly 250,000 clones listed, about 80% are singletons. Sequencing used PBMCs. The receptors stem from a girl aged 2-10 years in good health and CMV-seronegative.

The CDR3 region is CSASGGGEQYF. The CDR3 DNA follows: TGCAGTGCTAGTGGCGGCGGCGAGCAGTACTTC. The chain recombines TRBV20-1 with TRBJ2-7, with D hard to call. Trimming stripped 3 bases from V and 6 bases from J, with 9 bases between. The CDR3 is made up of 11 amino acids. Germline CDR1 is DFQATT and CDR2 is SNEGSKA (reference sequence).

V and J are TRBV28 and TRBJ2-7; a possible D gene is TRBD1 (6 bases). Trimming left V 2 bases short and J 2 bases short, with 19 bases between. CDR1 MDHEN and CDR2 SYDVKM come from the germline V gene. There are 17 residues in the CDR3. The CDR3 reads CASSLLIGPGATYEQYF. CDR3 nucleotide sequence: TGTGCCAGCAGTTTACTTATTGGGCCAGGGGCGACCTACGAGCAGTACTTC.

The chain couples TRBV28 to TRBJ2-7, with D possibly TRBD1 on 5 matching bases. CDR3 size: 17 residues. V was clipped by 5 bases and J by 1 base, with 21 bases between them. In germline, CDR1 is MDHEN, CDR2 SYDVKM. The CDR3 DNA reads TGTGCCAGCAGTCCCCGCCAGGGCAGGGCTCCTTCCTACGAGCAGTACTTC. It encodes CASSPRQGRAPSYEQYF. The variable domain in full, completed from reference TRBV28 and TRBJ2-7, reads DVKVTQSSRYLVKRTGEKVFLECVQDMDHENMFWYRQDPGLGLRLIYFSYDVKMKEKGDIPEGYSVSREKKERFSLILESASTNQTSMYLCASSPRQGRAPSYEQYFGPGTRLTVT.

The chain joins TRBV18 to TRBJ2-5; TRBD2 matches at 11 bases. CDR1 is KGHSH and CDR2 is LQKENI in the germline V gene. V shed 1 base and J 5 bases; nucleotides not matched to a gene: 3. The CDR3 sequence is 15 residues long. The CDR3 loop reads CASSPRGLAVETQYF. CDR3 sequence (DNA): TGTGCCAGCTCACCACGGGGACTAGCGGTGGAGACCCAGTACTTC.

This chain connects TRBV6-5 to TRBJ2-5, with D perhaps TRBD1 (6 bases). Trimming left V 0 bases short and J 7 bases short, with 12 bases between. This CDR3 has 14 amino acids. Germline V CDR1 and CDR2: MNHEY, SVGAGI. CDR3 sequence (DNA): TGTGCCAGCAGTTACTCGGGACATTCGGGGACCCAGTACTTC. Protein: CASSYSGHSGTQYF.

The CDR3 protein is CASSHRQSHEQYF. CDR3 sequence (DNA): TGTGCCAGCAGCCATAGACAGTCCCACGAGCAGTACTTC. The rearrangement uses TRBV11-2 and TRBJ2-7; possible D gene TRBD1, 5 bases. Germline values: CDR1 SGHAT, CDR2 FQNNGV. The V end lost 5 bases, the J end lost 5 bases, and 13 bases lay between the germline ends. The CDR3 runs 13 residues.

V is TRBV7-8 and J is TRBJ2-7, with a possible D match to TRBD2 (5 bases). Germline V gives CDR1 SGHVS, CDR2 FQNEAQ. The CDR3 totals 12 residues. V was cut by 5 bases and J by 7 bases, with 12 bases left in between. The CDR3 nucleotides read TGTGCCAGCAGCCCATGGACGGGAGAGCAGTACTTC. It translates to CASSPWTGEQYF.

This clone was detected a few times. This chain links TRBV5-4 with TRBJ2-5; maybe TRBD2 (7 bases). With 4 bases removed from V and 0 bases from J, the gap between germline ends came to 19 bases. CDR3 length equals 17 residues. The germline CDR1 and CDR2 sequences are SGHNT and YYREEE (reference sequence). CDR3 sequence reads: CASSPRGAGPYQETQYF. CDR3 DNA: TGTGCCAGCAGCCCACGGGGGGCCGGTCCGTACCAAGAGACCCAGTACTTC.

In the case of this clone: Other DNA sequences within the sample encode an identical CDR3. The CDR3 is CASSLAGGSYEQYF. In DNA form, the CDR3 reads TGCGCCAGCAGCTTGGCGGGAGGTAGCTACGAGCAGTACTTC. The V call is TRBV5-1, the J call TRBJ2-7; 7 nucleotides line up with TRBD2. CDR1 and CDR2 (germline): SGHRS, YFSETQ. This CDR3 region has 14 residues. V trimming: 0 bases; J trimming: 3 bases; junction bases outside the gene matches: 3.

The CDR3 nucleotides are TGTGCCAGCACTTCAACCGCGAGCTCCTATAATTCACCCCTCCACTTT. It is translated as CASTSTASSYNSPLHF. The V and J genes are TRBV11-2 and TRBJ1-6; D unclear. V was pared by 7 bases and J by 0 bases, with 13 bases between. Germline lookup yields CDR1 SGHAT and CDR2 FQNNGV. This CDR3 is built from 16 residues.

CDR3 region: CASSLAPLREGYTGELFF. The CDR3 bases are TGTGCCAGCAGCTTAGCCCCCCTGAGGGAGGGCTACACCGGGGAGCTGTTTTTT. The J gene is TRBJ2-2, the V gene TRBV11-2; the match to TRBD2 covers 7 bases. After removal of 1 base from V and 3 bases from J, the junction contained 11 bases not matched to a gene. Germline-derived CDR1 and CDR2 are SGHAT and FQNNGV. The CDR3 runs 18 residues.

This clone occurred once. This chain connects TRBV6-1 to TRBJ1-2; D possibly corresponds to TRBD1 (5 bases). The CDR3 is 15 amino acids. CDR1 is MNHNS, CDR2 SASEGT, per germline. Trimming left V 6 bases short and J 4 bases short, with 18 bases between. CDR3 loop: CASSDRTRTIYGYTF. For the CDR3, the DNA is TGTGCCAGCAGCGATAGGACAAGGACGATCTATGGCTACACCTTC.

This clone was counted once. Here the CDR3 DNA reads TGTGCCAGTAGTATAGGATGGGAGACAGGGTACGACACTGAAGCTTTCTTT. Protein product: CASSIGWETGYDTEAFF. J is TRBJ1-1 and V is TRBV19, with 7 bases aligning to TRBD1. V gave up 1 base and J gave up 3 bases; unmatched junction bases: 11. The germline gives CDR1 LNHDA, CDR2 SQIVND (reference sequence). CDR3 length equals 17 residues.

Written as DNA, the CDR3 is TGTGCCAGTAGTCTTTTCTCCGGGACAGGGCTCCACGAGCAGTACTTC. Translating it yields CASSLFSGTGLHEQYF. This rearrangement joins TRBV19 to TRBJ2-7, with 9 nucleotides matching TRBD1. The length of the CDR3 is 16 residues. From germline, CDR1 is LNHDA and CDR2 SQIVND (reference sequence). V shed 5 bases and J 5 bases; nucleotides not matched to a gene: 13.

The chain links TRBV6-5 to TRBJ1-1; no clear D. The length of the CDR3 is 16 residues. The V gene lost 0 bases and the J gene lost 0 bases, with 11 bases spanning the gap. Germline CDR1 and CDR2: MNHEY and SVGAGI. The CDR3 DNA is TGTGCCAGCAGTTACTCGAACAGCATCATGAACACTGAAGCTTTCTTT. Its protein is CASSYSNSIMNTEAFF.

The chain couples TRBV7-9 to TRBJ2-7; D perhaps matches TRBD2 (5 bases). Germline lookup yields CDR1 SEHNR and CDR2 FQNEAQ (reference sequence). The CDR3 is made up of 11 amino acids. Trimming removed 7 bases from V and 3 bases from J, with 7 bases in between. Written as DNA, the CDR3 is TGTGCCAGCACCGAGGGCTACGAGCAGTACTTC. Amino acid sequence: CASTEGYEQYF.

This clone was counted a few times. The V and J genes are TRBV11-2 and TRBJ2-5, with 13 nucleotides matching TRBD2. The CDR3 covers 16 residues. The junction had 5 bases not matched to a gene; V was cut back by 5 bases and J by 2 bases. Germline loops: CDR1 SGHAT, CDR2 FQNNGV. This CDR3 is CASSPGLAGAQETQYF. The CDR3 DNA reads TGTGCCAGCAGCCCCGGACTAGCGGGGGCGCAAGAGACCCAGTACTTC.

This chain uses TRBV18 with TRBJ2-5; possible D gene TRBD2, 6 bases. This CDR3 has 14 residues. The V end lost 2 bases, the J end lost 5 bases, and 12 bases lay between the germline ends. CDR1 and CDR2 from the germline V gene are KGHSH and LQKENI. The CDR3 DNA reads as TGTGCCAGCTCACCAGGAGGGACCATGGAGACCCAGTACTTC. The encoded protein is CASSPGGTMETQYF. Full variable domain (outside the CDR3, taken from reference TRBV18 and TRBJ2-5): NAGVMQNPRHLVRRRGQEARLRCSPMKGHSHVYWYRQLPEEGLKFMVYLQKENIIDESGMPKERFSAEFPKEGPSILRIQQVVRGDSAAYFCASSPGGTMETQYFGPGTRLLVL.

The chain joins TRBV28 to TRBJ2-5; the match to TRBD2 covers 7 bases. The CDR3 consists of 14 residues. The J segment lost 6 bases and the V segment lost 1 base, leaving 5 bases of the junction unmatched. The V gene's germline CDR1 is MDHEN and CDR2 SYDVKM. The CDR3: CASSLSGGGQTQYF. CDR3 coding DNA: TGTGCCAGCAGTTTATCTGGCGGGGGACAGACCCAGTACTTC. The full variable domain, in which reference TRBV28 and TRBJ2-5 provide the parts outside the CDR3, is DVKVTQSSRYLVKRTGEKVFLECVQDMDHENMFWYRQDPGLGLRLIYFSYDVKMKEKGDIPEGYSVSREKKERFSLILESASTNQTSMYLCASSLSGGGQTQYFGPGTRLLVL.

The chain recombines TRBV7-6 with TRBJ2-3; D perhaps matches TRBD2 (6 bases). This CDR3 is built from 16 residues. CDR1 SGHVS and CDR2 FNYEAQ come from the germline V gene. V lost 1 base and J lost 1, with 12 bases in between. In nucleotides, the CDR3 is TGTGCCAGCAGCTTAGTGGGGACTTTCCGCACAGATACGCAGTATTTT. Amino acids: CASSLVGTFRTDTQYF.

The J gene is TRBJ1-1, the V gene TRBV29-1; 12 bases match TRBD1. CDR1 is SQVTM, CDR2 ANQGSEA, per germline. This CDR3 has 15 amino acids. Unmatched junction bases numbered 14, after V lost 8 bases and J lost 7 bases. The DNA for the CDR3 is TGCAGCTCCTCCTTGGGACAGGGGGCTTGGGATGAAGCTTTCTTT. It encodes CSSSLGQGAWDEAFF. Complete variable domain (other parts from reference TRBV29-1 and TRBJ1-1): SAVISQKPSRDICQRGTSLTIQCQVDSQVTMMFWYRQQPGQSLTLIATANQGSEATYESGFVIDKFPISRPNLTFSTLTVSNMSPEDSSIYLCSSSLGQGAWDEAFFGQGTRLTVV.

The chain employs TRBV6-5 and TRBJ1-1, with D possibly matching TRBD1 (5 bases). The germline V gene has CDR1 MNHEY and CDR2 SVGAGI. CDR3 length: 13 residues. V was clipped by 6 bases and J by 4 bases, with 12 bases between them. CDR3 region: CASRTGGVTEAFF. DNA for the CDR3: TGTGCCAGCAGGACCGGGGGTGTCACTGAAGCTTTCTTT.

DNA for the CDR3: TGTGCCAGCTCACCACGCGGCAGGGCCACAGGGGATGAGCAGTTCTTC. It specifies CASSPRGRATGDEQFF. The chain recombines TRBV18 with TRBJ2-1, with 7 bases identical to TRBD1. The CDR3 is 16 residues long. The junction had 11 bases not matched to a gene; V was cut back by 1 base and J by 8 bases. In germline, CDR1 is KGHSH, CDR2 LQKENI.

The rearrangement uses TRBV18 and TRBJ2-1, with 8 bases that match TRBD2. V shed 6 bases, J shed 7 bases, and the junction held 8 bases outside the gene matches. The V gene's germline CDR1 is KGHSH and CDR2 LQKENI. The CDR3 consists of 14 residues. In DNA, the CDR3 is TGTGCCAGCTCCCCCCTAGCGGGTTCGAATGAGCAGTTCTTC. Encoded protein: CASSPLAGSNEQFF.

V usage is TRBV4-1 and J usage is TRBJ1-2; 10 nucleotides line up with TRBD1. Trimming removed 6 bases from V and 6 bases from J; junction bases left unmatched: 10. Looked up from germline, CDR1 is MGHRA and CDR2 is YSYEKL. The CDR3 is made up of 15 amino acids. The CDR3 nucleotides are TGCGCCAGCAGGCAACAGCGGGACAGGGGTGATGGCTACACCTTC. This translates into CASRQQRDRGDGYTF.

The chain couples TRBV28 to TRBJ2-3; 10 bases fit TRBD1. Germline loops: CDR1 MDHEN, CDR2 SYDVKM. V lost 8 bases and J lost 2; bases outside the gene matches: 7. The CDR3 runs to 15 residues. This CDR3 is CASHDRGRFTDTQYF. The CDR3 nucleotides are TGTGCCAGCCACGACAGGGGGCGATTCACAGATACGCAGTATTTT. Full variable domain (remainder filled in from reference TRBV28 and TRBJ2-3): DVKVTQSSRYLVKRTGEKVFLECVQDMDHENMFWYRQDPGLGLRLIYFSYDVKMKEKGDIPEGYSVSREKKERFSLILESASTNQTSMYLCASHDRGRFTDTQYFGPGTRLTVL.

The chain links TRBV7-2 to TRBJ2-3; D might be TRBD2 (5 bases). Germline V CDR1 and CDR2: SGHTA, FQGNSA. The V end was cut by 0 bases, the J end by 4 bases, with 8 bases between. This CDR3 contains 14 residues. The CDR3 loop reads CASSLAAGPDTQYF. The CDR3 DNA reads TGTGCCAGCAGCTTAGCGGCGGGCCCAGATACGCAGTATTTT.

This clone was observed a few times. The CDR3 sequence: CASSETGWDQPQHF. DNA of the CDR3: TGTGCCAGCAGCGAGACAGGGTGGGATCAGCCCCAGCATTTT. This chain links TRBV5-6 with TRBJ1-5, with TRBD1 identical over 7 bases. With 4 bases clipped from V and 5 bases from J, the junction kept 6 bases outside the gene matches. The CDR3 totals 14 residues. Germline CDR1 SGHDT, CDR2 YYEEEE.

V gene TRBV4-1 combines with J gene TRBJ2-5; D is unresolved. The V end lost 3 bases, the J end lost 0 bases, and 8 bases lay between the germline ends. Per the germline V gene, CDR1 is MGHRA and CDR2 is YSYEKL. The CDR3 has 14 residues. The CDR3 coding sequence is TGCGCCAGCAGCCACTCAGACAACCAAGAGACCCAGTACTTC. Its protein product is CASSHSDNQETQYF.

This clone was seen a few times. This chain links TRBV19 with TRBJ2-1, with 12 bases aligning to TRBD2. After removal of 5 bases from V and 6 bases from J, the junction contained 8 bases not matched to a gene. CDR1 and CDR2 (germline): LNHDA, SQIVND (reference sequence). The CDR3 totals 16 residues. CDR3 protein: CASSHLAGGLSNEQFF. DNA of the CDR3: TGTGCCAGTAGTCACCTAGCGGGGGGGCTCAGCAATGAGCAGTTCTTC.

The rearrangement joins TRBV19 to TRBJ1-3; 10 bases map to TRBD1. V lost 5 bases, J lost 3 bases, and 13 bases stayed unmatched. CDR1 and CDR2 (germline): LNHDA, SQIVND (reference sequence). The CDR3 runs 18 residues. The DNA of the CDR3 is TGTGCCAGTAGTCAGCCGGGACAGGGGCTCTCTGTTGGAAACACCATATATTTT. Protein sequence: CASSQPGQGLSVGNTIYF. Complete variable domain (other parts from reference TRBV19 and TRBJ1-3): DGGITQSPKYLFRKEGQNVTLSCEQNLNHDAMYWYRQDPGQGLRLIYYSQIVNDFQKGDIAEGYSVSREKKESFPLTVTSAQKNPTAFYLCASSQPGQGLSVGNTIYFGEGSWLTVV.

This rearrangement joins TRBV30 to TRBJ2-3; 13 nucleotides align to TRBD2. The V and J ends lost 5 bases and 5 bases, in that order; junction bases with no gene match: 10. The CDR3 contains 16 residues. Germline CDR1 is GTSNPN and CDR2 is SVGIG (reference sequence). CDR3 region: CAWATGTSGAIDTQYF. The DNA for the CDR3 is TGTGCCTGGGCGACCGGGACTAGCGGGGCCATAGATACGCAGTATTTT.